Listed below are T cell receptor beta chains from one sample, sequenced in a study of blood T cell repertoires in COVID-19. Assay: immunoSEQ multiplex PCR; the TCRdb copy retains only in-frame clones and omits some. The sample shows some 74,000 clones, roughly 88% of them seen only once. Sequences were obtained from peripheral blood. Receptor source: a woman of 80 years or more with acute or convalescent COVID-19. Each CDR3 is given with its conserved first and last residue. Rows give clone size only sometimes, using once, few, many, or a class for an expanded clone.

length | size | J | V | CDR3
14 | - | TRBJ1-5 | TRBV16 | CASSPQGSHQPQHF
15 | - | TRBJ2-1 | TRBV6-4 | CASSLSGGVSNEQFF
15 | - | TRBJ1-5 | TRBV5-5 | CASSFSLSSNQPQHF
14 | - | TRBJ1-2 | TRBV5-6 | CASIKDRVRFGYTF
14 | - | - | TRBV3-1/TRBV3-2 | CASSLSGRGNEQFF
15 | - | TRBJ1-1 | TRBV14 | CASSQDRGVGTEAFF
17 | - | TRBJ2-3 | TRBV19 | CASSLTSGGHRTDTQYF
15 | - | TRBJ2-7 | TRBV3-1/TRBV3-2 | CASSQGVAGVYEQYF
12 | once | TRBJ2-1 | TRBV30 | CAWSETRLEQFF
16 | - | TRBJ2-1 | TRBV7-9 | CASSLAGGRVYNEQFF